The rows below give T cell receptor beta chains drawn from one sample of a study of CD8 T cells in Susac syndrome. Each CDR3 protein gets one entry after TCRdb re-called the immunoSEQ multiplex PCR reads with MiXCR. Counted here are fewer than 95,000 distinct CDR3 sequences, about 96% occurring once; the ten biggest clones make up more than 0.55%. Sequencing input: CD8+ T cells from PBMCs. These receptors were obtained from a human donor with Susac syndrome. Both conserved end residues are part of each CDR3. Each record gives: clone size, V gene, J gene, D gene, CDR3 protein, CDR3 DNA. D genes are given only for firm matches. Size is stated for part of the rows, as once, few or many counts, or as a class when the clone is expanded.

once	TRBV5-1	TRBJ1-1	TRBD1	CASSSGTGHTEAFF	TGCGCCAGCAGCTCCGGGACAGGGCACACTGAAGCTTTCTTT
NA	TRBV4-3	TRBJ2-5	NA	CASSQSQGRGTGQETQYF	TGCGCCAGCAGCCAATCCCAGGGGAGGGGAACGGGGCAAGAGACCCAGTACTTC
NA	TRBV9	TRBJ2-5	TRBD1	CASSVEGTGRETQYF	TGTGCCAGCAGCGTAGAGGGGACAGGAAGAGAGACCCAGTACTTC
NA	TRBV4-3	TRBJ2-7	TRBD1	CASSQEIGTDNHYEQYF	TGCGCCAGCAGCCAAGAAATAGGGACAGACAACCACTACGAGCAGTACTTC
NA	TRBV3-1	TRBJ2-2	NA	CASSQDETGELFF	TGTGCCAGCAGCCAAGATGAGACCGGGGAGCTGTTTTTT
NA	TRBV19	TRBJ2-2	NA	CASSIGGNTGELFF	TGTGCCAGTAGTATCGGTGGGAACACCGGGGAGCTGTTTTTT
NA	TRBV4-1	TRBJ2-7	NA	CASSRITGPGQYF	TGCGCCAGCAGCCGGATTACAGGGCCGGGGCAGTACTTC
NA	TRBV20-1	TRBJ1-4	NA	CSAKHSGFNEKLFF	TGCAGTGCCAAGCATTCGGGGTTTAATGAAAAACTGTTTTTT
NA	TRBV20-1	TRBJ1-1	NA	CSAGGRVDANTEAFF	TGCAGTGCTGGGGGCAGGGTTGATGCGAACACTGAAGCTTTCTTT
NA	TRBV7-9	TRBJ1-1	TRBD1	CASSFGQGDRTEAFF	TGTGCCAGCAGCTTTGGACAGGGGGATCGGACTGAAGCTTTCTTT
NA	TRBV20-1	TRBJ1-1	NA	CSARDAGNTEAFF	TGCAGTGCTAGAGATGCGGGGAACACTGAAGCTTTCTTT
few	TRBV2	TRBJ2-3	TRBD2	CASSRGGTDTQYF	TGTGCCAGCAGTCGGGGGGGCACAGATACGCAGTATTTT
NA	TRBV27	TRBJ1-5	NA	CASSPWSNQPQHF	TGTGCCAGCAGCCCCTGGAGCAATCAGCCCCAGCATTTT
NA	TRBV20-1	TRBJ1-2	TRBD1	CSARAVGGADGYTF	TGCAGTGCTAGGGCCGTAGGGGGCGCGGATGGCTACACCTTC
NA	TRBV28	TRBJ1-6	NA	CASSLTAPTRPLHF	TGTGCCAGCAGTTTAACAGCGCCGACTCGGCCCCTCCACTTT